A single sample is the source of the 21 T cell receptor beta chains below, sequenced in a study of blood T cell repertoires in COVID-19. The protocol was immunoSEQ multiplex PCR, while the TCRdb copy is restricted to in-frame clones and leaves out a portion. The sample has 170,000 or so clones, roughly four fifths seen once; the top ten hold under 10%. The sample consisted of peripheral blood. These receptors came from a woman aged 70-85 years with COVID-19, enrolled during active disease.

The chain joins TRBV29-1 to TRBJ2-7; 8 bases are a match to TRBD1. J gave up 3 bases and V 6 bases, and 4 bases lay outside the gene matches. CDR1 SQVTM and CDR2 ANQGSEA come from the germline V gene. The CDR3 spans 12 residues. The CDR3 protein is CSVTGQGYEQYF. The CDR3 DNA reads TGCAGCGTGACCGGACAGGGCTACGAGCAGTACTTC.

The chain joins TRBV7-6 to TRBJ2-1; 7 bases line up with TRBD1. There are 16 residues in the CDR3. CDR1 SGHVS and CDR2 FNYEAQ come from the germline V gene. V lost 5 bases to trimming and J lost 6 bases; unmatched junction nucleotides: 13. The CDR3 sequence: CASSKRQGLGGNEQFF. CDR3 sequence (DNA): TGTGCCAGCAGCAAACGACAGGGCCTAGGAGGCAATGAGCAGTTCTTC.

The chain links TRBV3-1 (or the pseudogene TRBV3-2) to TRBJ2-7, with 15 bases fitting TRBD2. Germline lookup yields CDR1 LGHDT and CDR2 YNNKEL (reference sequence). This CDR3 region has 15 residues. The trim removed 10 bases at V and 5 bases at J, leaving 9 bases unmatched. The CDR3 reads CATRRTSGRDNEQYF. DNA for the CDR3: TGTGCCACCAGAAGGACTAGCGGGAGGGATAACGAGCAGTACTTC.

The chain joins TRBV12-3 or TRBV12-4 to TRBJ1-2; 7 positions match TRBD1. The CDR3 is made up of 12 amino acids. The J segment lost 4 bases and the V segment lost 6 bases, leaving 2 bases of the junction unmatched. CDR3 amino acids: CASSDRVYGYTF. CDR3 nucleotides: TGTGCCAGCAGCGACAGGGTCTATGGCTACACCTTC.

In nucleotides, the CDR3 is TGTGCCGGGACATTTAGCGGGTCCACAGATACGCAGTATTTT. It is translated as CAGTFSGSTDTQYF. The V call is TRBV6-5, the J call TRBJ2-3; D perhaps matches TRBD2 (7 bases). CDR3 size: 14 residues. Germline lookup yields CDR1 MNHEY and CDR2 SVGAGI. V lost 11 bases to trimming and J lost 2 bases, with 17 bases between them.

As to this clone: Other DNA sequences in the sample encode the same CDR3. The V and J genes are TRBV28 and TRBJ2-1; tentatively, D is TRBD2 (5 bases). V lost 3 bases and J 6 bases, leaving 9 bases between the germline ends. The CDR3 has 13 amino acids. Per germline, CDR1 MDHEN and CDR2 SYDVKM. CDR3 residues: CASSFGRGNEQFF. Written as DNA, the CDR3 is TGTGCCAGCAGTTTTGGACGGGGCAATGAGCAGTTCTTC.

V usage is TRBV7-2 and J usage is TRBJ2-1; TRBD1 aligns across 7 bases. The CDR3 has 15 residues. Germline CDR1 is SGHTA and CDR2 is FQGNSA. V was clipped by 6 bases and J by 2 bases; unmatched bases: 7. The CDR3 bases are TGTGCCAGCAGGAAAGACAGGGAACCCTACAATGAGCAGTTCTTC. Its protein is CASRKDREPYNEQFF.

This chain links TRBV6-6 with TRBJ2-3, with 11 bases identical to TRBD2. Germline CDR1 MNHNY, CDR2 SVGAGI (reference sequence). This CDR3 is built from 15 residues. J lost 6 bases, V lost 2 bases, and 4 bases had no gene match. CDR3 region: CASSYRTSGRDTQYF. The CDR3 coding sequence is TGTGCCAGCAGTTACCGGACTAGCGGGCGGGATACGCAGTATTTT.

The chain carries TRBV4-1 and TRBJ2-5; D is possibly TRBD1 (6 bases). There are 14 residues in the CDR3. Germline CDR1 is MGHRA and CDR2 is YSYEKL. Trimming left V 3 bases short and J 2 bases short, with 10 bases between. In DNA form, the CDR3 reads TGCGCCAGCAGCCAGACAGGACTGCAAGAGACCCAGTACTTC. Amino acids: CASSQTGLQETQYF.

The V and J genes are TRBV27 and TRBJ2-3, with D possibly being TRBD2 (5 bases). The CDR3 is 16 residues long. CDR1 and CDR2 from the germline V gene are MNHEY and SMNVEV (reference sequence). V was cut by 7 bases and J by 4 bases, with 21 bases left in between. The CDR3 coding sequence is TGTGCCAGCACATGGCGCGTTAGGGAGAGTCCAGATACGCAGTATTTT. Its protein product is CASTWRVRESPDTQYF.

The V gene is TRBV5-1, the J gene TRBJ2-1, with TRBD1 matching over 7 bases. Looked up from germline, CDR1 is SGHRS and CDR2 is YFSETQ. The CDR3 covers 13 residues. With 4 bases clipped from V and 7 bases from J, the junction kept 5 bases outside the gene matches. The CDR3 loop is CASSRDRANEQFF. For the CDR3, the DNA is TGCGCCAGCAGCCGAGACAGGGCTAATGAGCAGTTCTTC.

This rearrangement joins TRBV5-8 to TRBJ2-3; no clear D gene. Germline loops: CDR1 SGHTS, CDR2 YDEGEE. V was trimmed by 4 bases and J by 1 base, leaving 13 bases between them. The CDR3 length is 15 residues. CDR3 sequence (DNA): TGTGCCAGCAGCCGGGTCGCGCCGCGCACAGATACGCAGTATTTT. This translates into CASSRVAPRTDTQYF.

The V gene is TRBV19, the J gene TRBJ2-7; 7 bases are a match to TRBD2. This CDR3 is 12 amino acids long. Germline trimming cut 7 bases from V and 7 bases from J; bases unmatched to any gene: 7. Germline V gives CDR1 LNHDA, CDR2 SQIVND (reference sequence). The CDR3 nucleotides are TGTGCCAGTACCGGGACTACGTTAGAGCAGTACTTC. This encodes CASTGTTLEQYF.

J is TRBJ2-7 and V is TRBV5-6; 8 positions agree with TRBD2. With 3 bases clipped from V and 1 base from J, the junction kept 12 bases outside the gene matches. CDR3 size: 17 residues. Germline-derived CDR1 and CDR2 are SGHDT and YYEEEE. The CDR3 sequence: CASSSGGLGTNSYEQYF. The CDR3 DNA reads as TGTGCCAGCAGCTCGGGAGGGTTGGGGACAAATTCCTACGAGCAGTACTTC. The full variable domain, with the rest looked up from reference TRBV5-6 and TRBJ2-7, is DAGVTQSPTHLIKTRGQQVTLRCSPKSGHDTVSWYQQALGQGPQFIFQYYEEEERQRGNFPDRFSGHQFPNYSSELNVNALLLGDSALYLCASSSGGLGTNSYEQYFGPGTRLTVT.

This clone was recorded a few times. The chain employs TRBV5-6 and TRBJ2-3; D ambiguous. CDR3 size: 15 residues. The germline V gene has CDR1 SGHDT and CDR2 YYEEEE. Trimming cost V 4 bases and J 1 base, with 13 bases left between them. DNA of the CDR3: TGTGCCAGCAGCCAATTCTTCCGGGGCACAGATACGCAGTATTTT. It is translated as CASSQFFRGTDTQYF.

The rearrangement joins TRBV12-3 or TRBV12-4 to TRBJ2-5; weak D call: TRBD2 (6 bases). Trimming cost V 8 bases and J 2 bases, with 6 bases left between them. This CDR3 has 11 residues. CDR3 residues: CASGLQETQYF. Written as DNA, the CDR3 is TGTGCCAGCGGACTACAAGAGACCCAGTACTTC.

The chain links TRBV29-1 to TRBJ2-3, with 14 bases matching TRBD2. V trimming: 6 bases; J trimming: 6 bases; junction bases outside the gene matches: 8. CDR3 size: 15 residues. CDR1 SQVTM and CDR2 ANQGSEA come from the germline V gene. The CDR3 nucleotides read TGCAGCGTATTACTCGGGACTAGCGGGAGTGATACGCAGTATTTT. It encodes CSVLLGTSGSDTQYF.

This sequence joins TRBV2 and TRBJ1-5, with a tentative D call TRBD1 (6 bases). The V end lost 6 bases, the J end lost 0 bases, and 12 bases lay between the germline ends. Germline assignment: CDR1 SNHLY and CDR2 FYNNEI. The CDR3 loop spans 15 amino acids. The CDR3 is CASRVGQNSNQPQHF. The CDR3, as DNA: TGTGCCAGCAGGGTCGGACAGAATAGCAATCAGCCCCAGCATTTT.

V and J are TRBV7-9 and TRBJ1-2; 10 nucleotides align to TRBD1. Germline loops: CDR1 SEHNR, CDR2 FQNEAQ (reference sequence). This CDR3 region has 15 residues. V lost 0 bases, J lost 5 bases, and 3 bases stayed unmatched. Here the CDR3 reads CASSLAGTGEYGYTF. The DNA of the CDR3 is TGTGCCAGCAGCTTAGCTGGGACAGGGGAGTATGGCTACACCTTC.

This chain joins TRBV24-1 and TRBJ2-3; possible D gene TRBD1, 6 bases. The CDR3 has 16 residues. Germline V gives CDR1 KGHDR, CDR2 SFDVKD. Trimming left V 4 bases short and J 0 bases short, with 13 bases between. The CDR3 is CATSDPDRPSTDTQYF. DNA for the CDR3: TGTGCCACCAGTGACCCGGACAGACCCAGCACAGATACGCAGTATTTT.

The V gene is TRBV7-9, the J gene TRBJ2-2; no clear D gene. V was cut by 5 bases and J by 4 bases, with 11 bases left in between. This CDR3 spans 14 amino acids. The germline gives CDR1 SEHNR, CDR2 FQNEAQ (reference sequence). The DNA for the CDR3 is TGTGCCAGCAGCCCCCCACGAGGCACCGGGGAGCTGTTTTTT. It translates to CASSPPRGTGELFF. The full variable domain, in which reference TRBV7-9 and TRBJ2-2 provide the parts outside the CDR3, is DTGVSQNPRHKITKRGQNVTFRCDPISEHNRLYWYRQTLGQGPEFLTYFQNEAQLEKSRLLSDRFSAERPKGSFSTLEIQRTEQGDSAMYLCASSPPRGTGELFFGEGSRLTVL.